This T cell receptor beta chain was retrieved from a study of CD8 T cells in ankylosing spondylitis. Study-level points and caveats: A TCR beta motif made of eight highly homologous variants seemed typical of ankylosing spondylitis blood. Significant enrichment of disease-linked clones was reported in matched ankylosing spondylitis synovial fluid. Reactive arthritis synovial fluid and blood previously showed some of these motif variants. Researchers report that disease-linked clones proved CD8+ and relatively rare in peripheral blood.

This clonotype showed up many times. Its antigen remains unknown. The CDR3 is 15 amino acids. CDR1 and CDR2 from the germline V gene are SGHTA and FQGNSA. The germline V and J ends were trimmed by 5 bases and 5 bases, with 16 bases remaining between them. 5'-RACE, quantitative and with molecular barcodes, yielded the TCR beta libraries. Each CDR3 protein is one row after TCRdb ran MiXCR on the 5' RACE reads. The repertoire includes about 540,000 distinct CDR3 sequences, 12% of them detected once, and under 7.5% sits in the top ten. This TCR came from a male donor with ankylosing spondylitis. The sample comprised blood, either unsorted or a sorted T cell fraction (not recorded which). The gene calls are TRBV7-2 and TRBJ2-4; possible D gene TRBD1, 6 bases. CDR3 sequence: CASSPSGTFQNIQYF. In nucleotides, the CDR3 is TGTGCCAGCAGCCCGAGTGGGACATTCCAAAACATTCAGTACTTC.